Each of the 8 T cell receptor beta chains below was sequenced from the same sample in a study of control samples from healthy donors and cancer patients. Sequencing used immunoSEQ multiplex PCR; TCRdb keeps in-frame clones, though not all of them. The profile shows 400,000 to 500,000 clones, 80% to 95% of them singletons. The sample comprised PBMCs. These receptors all stem from a man aged 35 to 55 with head and neck cancer.

The chain employs TRBV4-1 and TRBJ1-1; 7 bases are a match to TRBD1. Per the germline V gene, CDR1 is MGHRA and CDR2 is YSYEKL. This CDR3 region has 16 residues. With 1 base clipped from V and 3 bases from J, the junction kept 8 bases outside the gene matches. CDR3 coding DNA: TGCGCCAGCAGCCAAGTTTCAGGGGGAAGTGACACTGAAGCTTTCTTT. It encodes CASSQVSGGSDTEAFF.

This sequence joins TRBV12-3 or TRBV12-4 and TRBJ2-1; D call uncertain. The CDR3 has 10 amino acids. V dropped 2 bases and J dropped 10 bases, with 3 bases sitting between them. The DNA of the CDR3 is TGTGCCAGCAGTTTAAACGAGCAGTTCTTC. Its translation: CASSLNEQFF.

In its sample, this clone was seen once. The gene calls are TRBV25-1 and TRBJ1-1; D is perhaps TRBD1 (6 bases). This CDR3 region has 15 residues. Trimming shortened V by 1 base and J by 4 bases, and 13 bases separated the two germline ends. Germline CDR1 MGHDK, CDR2 SYGVNS. The CDR3 nucleotides read TGTGCCAGCAGTGAATCCCAGGGGCGCATCACTGAAGCTTTCTTT. Amino acid sequence: CASSESQGRITEAFF.

The chain uses TRBV7-2 and TRBJ1-4; 7 positions match TRBD1. V gave up 5 bases and J gave up 8 bases; unmatched junction bases: 11. CDR1 SGHTA and CDR2 FQGNSA come from the germline V gene. CDR3 size: 15 residues. For the CDR3, the DNA is TGTGCCAGCAGCGGACCGACAGGGAACGGAGAAAAACTGTTTTTT. This gives the protein CASSGPTGNGEKLFF. The full variable domain, rest sourced from reference TRBV7-2 and TRBJ1-4, is GAGVSQSPSNKVTEKGKDVELRCDPISGHTALYWYRQSLGQGLEFLIYFQGNSAPDKSGLPSDRFSAERTGGSVSTLTIQRTQQEDSAVYLCASSGPTGNGEKLFFGSGTQLSVL.

V is TRBV24-1 and J is TRBJ2-1, with TRBD1 matching 7 bases. Germline loops: CDR1 KGHDR, CDR2 SFDVKD. Trimming took 3 bases from V and 7 from J; bases not matched to a gene: 14. CDR3 length equals 17 residues. This chain's CDR3 is CATSDTKPGQRGNEQFF. The DNA of the CDR3 is TGTGCCACCAGTGATACTAAGCCGGGACAGAGAGGGAATGAGCAGTTCTTC.

The chain links TRBV5-1 to TRBJ2-1; possibly TRBD2 for D (5 bases). Germline values: CDR1 SGHRS, CDR2 YFSETQ. Trimming stripped 5 bases from V and 0 bases from J, with 12 bases between. The CDR3 length is 15 residues. CDR3 region: CASSPRGPSYNEQFF. As DNA, the CDR3 is TGCGCCAGCAGTCCTCGGGGTCCCTCCTACAATGAGCAGTTCTTC.

The rearrangement joins TRBV11-1 to TRBJ2-2, with 8 positions matching TRBD2. The germline gives CDR1 SGHAT, CDR2 FQDESV (reference sequence). This CDR3 is 13 amino acids long. J was trimmed by 7 bases and V by 5 bases; bases with no gene match: 3. The CDR3 spells CASSSSGVGELFF. CDR3 coding DNA: TGTGCCAGCAGCAGTAGCGGGGTCGGGGAGCTGTTTTTT.

V and J are TRBV5-1 and TRBJ2-3; the match to TRBD1 covers 8 bases. The V segment lost 9 bases and the J segment 3 bases; nucleotides outside the gene matches: 24. There are 19 residues in the CDR3. Germline values: CDR1 SGHRS, CDR2 YFSETQ. The CDR3 region is CAITGGQGTYRGVTDTQYF. The CDR3 DNA follows: TGCGCCATCACAGGCGGACAGGGCACCTACAGGGGTGTTACAGATACGCAGTATTTT.